This T cell receptor delta chain was identified during a study of gamma-delta T cells after stem cell transplantation (dated by TCRdb to the mid-2010s). According to the germline V gene, CDR1 reads GEAIGNYY and CDR2 reads EKD. Inclusive of the bounding cysteine and phenylalanine, the CDR3 is 20 residues long. The entry retains the CDR3 DNA only, 60 bases that are in frame from base 1. The germline V end is reduced by 0 bases and the J end by 0 bases; junction bases left unmatched: 9. This clone was counted between two and nine times. This receptor's antigen is unknown. No much larger clonotype is one base removed from it; base qualities were not supplied. Libraries were prepared through RT-PCR. The instrument was an Illumina MiSeq. Identical DNA sequences were merged into single rows after TCRdb reprocessed the public reads with CATT. The sample profile shows under 5,500 delta-chain clones; more than 15% of them were found once. The leading ten clones occupy around 4.9% of the sample.

The chain was built from TRDV2 and TRDJ3, with 8 middle bases fitting TRDD3. What was sequenced was gamma-delta T cells. The TCR comes from a human donor. It is not recorded whose cells these are; they may come from a transplant donor. The base sequence is TGTGCCTGTGACACCGCTACTGGGGGGCCCAGCTCCTGGGACACCCGACAGATGTTTTTC. This sequence encodes CACDTATGGPSSWDTRQMFF.